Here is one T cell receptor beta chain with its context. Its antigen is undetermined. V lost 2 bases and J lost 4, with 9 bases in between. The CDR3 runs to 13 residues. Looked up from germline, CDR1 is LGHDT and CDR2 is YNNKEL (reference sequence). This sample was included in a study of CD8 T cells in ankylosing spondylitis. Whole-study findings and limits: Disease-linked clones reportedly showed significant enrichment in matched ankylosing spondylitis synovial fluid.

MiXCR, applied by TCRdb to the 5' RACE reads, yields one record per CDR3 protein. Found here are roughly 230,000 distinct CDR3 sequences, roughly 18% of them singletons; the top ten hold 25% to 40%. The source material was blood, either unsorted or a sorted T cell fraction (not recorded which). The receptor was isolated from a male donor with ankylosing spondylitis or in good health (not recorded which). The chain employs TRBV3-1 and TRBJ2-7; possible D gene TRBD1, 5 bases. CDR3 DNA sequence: TGTGCCAGCAGCCAAAGGCAGGGTTACGAGCAGTACTTC. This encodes CASSQRQGYEQYF.